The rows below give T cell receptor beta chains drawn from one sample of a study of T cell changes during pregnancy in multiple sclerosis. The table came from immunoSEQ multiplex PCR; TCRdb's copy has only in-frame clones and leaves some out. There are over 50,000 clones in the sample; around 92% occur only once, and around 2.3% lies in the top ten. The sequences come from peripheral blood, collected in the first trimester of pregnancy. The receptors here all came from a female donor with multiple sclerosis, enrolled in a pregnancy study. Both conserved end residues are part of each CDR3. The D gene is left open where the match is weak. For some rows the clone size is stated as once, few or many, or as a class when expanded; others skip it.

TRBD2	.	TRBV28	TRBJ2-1	TGTGCCAGCGGTCTCCCTCTAGCGGGAGGCTACAATGAGCAGTTCTTC	CASGLPLAGGYNEQFF
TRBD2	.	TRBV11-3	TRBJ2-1	TGTGCCAGCAGCTCGGGACTAGCGGGAGCCTACAATGAGCAGTTCTTC	CASSSGLAGAYNEQFF
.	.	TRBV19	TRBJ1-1	TGTGCCAGTACCCCCATCTGGGCCAACACTGAAGCTTTCTTT	CASTPIWANTEAFF
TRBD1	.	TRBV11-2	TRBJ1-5	TGTGCCAGCAGCTTAGGTATCGGACAGGGTCAGCCCCAGCATTTT	CASSLGIGQGQPQHF
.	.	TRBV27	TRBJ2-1	TGTGCCAGCACTAACGGGAGCCCATACAATGAGCAGTTCTTC	CASTNGSPYNEQFF
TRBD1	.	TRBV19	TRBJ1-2	TGTGCCAGTAGTATATCCCACAGGGGGAACTATGGCTACACCTTC	CASSISHRGNYGYTF
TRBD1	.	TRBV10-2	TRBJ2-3	TGCGCCAGCAGACAGGGGGCTAGCACAGATACGCAGTATTTT	CASRQGASTDTQYF
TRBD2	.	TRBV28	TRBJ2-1	TGTGCCAGCAGCTTTTCTAGCGGCAGATCAAATGAGCAGTTCTTC	CASSFSSGRSNEQFF
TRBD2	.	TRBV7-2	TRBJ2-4	TGTGCCAGCAGCTCCTCGGGACTAGCGGGAGCGGGAGCCAAAAACATTCAGTACTTC	CASSSSGLAGAGAKNIQYF
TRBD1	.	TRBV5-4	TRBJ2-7	TGTGCCAGCAGCTTGGAAGGGACAGGGGGCTACGAGCAGTACTTC	CASSLEGTGGYEQYF
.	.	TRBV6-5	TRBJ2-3	TGTGCCAGCAGCGCAGGGCTGGAAGGCACAGATACGCAGTATTTT	CASSAGLEGTDTQYF
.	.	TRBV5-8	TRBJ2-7	TGTGCCAGCAGCTTGGGCAGGGGCCGCTCCTACGAGCAGTACTTC	CASSLGRGRSYEQYF
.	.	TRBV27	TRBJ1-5	TGTGCCAGCATTGGTGGGGACTACCGAAATCGATTCAATCAGCCCCAGCATTTT	CASIGGDYRNRFNQPQHF
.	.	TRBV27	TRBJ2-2	TGTGCCAGCAGTTTATCTCTCCTCGGGGAGCTGTTTTTT	CASSLSLLGELFF
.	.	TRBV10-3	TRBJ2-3	TGTGCCATCATGGTATCTAGCGAAGATACGCAGTATTTT	CAIMVSSEDTQYF
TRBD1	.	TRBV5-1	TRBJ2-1	TGCGCCAGCAGCAGCCACAGGGGACCCAATGAGCAGTTCTTC	CASSSHRGPNEQFF
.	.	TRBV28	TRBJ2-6	TGTGCCAGCGTCGGTCCCTTCGGCGGGCACTCCTCTGGGGCCAACGTCCTGACTTTC	CASVGPFGGHSSGANVLTF
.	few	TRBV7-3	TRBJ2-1	TGTGCCAGCAGCTCCGGAGACAATGAGCAGTTCTTC	CASSSGDNEQFF
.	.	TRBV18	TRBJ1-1	TGTGCCAGCTCACCACGCGGACAGACGTTTACCACTGAAGCTTTCTTT	CASSPRGQTFTTEAFF
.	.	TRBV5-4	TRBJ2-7	TGTGCCAGCGCCCAGCGGCCGGGGAGCTACGAGCAGTACTTC	CASAQRPGSYEQYF
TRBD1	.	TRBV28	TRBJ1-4	TGTGCCAGCAGTGAGGGGGGACAGGCTAATGAAAAACTGTTTTTT	CASSEGGQANEKLFF
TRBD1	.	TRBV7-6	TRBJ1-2	TGTGCCAGCAGCCGGAGACAGGGAACGGGGGGCTACACCTTC	CASSRRQGTGGYTF
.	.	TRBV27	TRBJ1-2	TGTGCCAGCAGTTGGACCGCGGGGAAAGGCTACACCTTC	CASSWTAGKGYTF
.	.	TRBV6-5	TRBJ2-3	TGTGCCGCTCGGGACACCACAGATACGCAGTATTTT	CAARDTTDTQYF
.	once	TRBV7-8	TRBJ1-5	TGTGCCAGCAGCTCAAGTGGCAATAGCAATCAGCCCCAGCATTTT	CASSSSGNSNQPQHF